This TCR beta chain emerged from a study of glioma-infiltrating T cells after dendritic cell vaccination. Study-wide context: Three intradermal dendritic cell vaccine injections were given every two weeks.

The primer mix had 60 V beta and 13 J beta primers. Assay: immunoSEQ multiplex PCR; the TCRdb copy retains only in-frame clones and omits some. The sample includes about 92,000 clones, just over 85% seen only once; the top ten take 15% to 19%. The germline V and J ends were trimmed by 5 bases and 5 bases, with 15 bases remaining between them. The germline gives CDR1 SGHVS, CDR2 FNYEAQ. The CDR3 has 14 amino acids. The V and J genes are TRBV7-6 and TRBJ1-1; D is possibly TRBD1 (5 bases). The receptor was isolated from a human donor with glioblastoma. This sample comprised blood, obtained before dendritic cell vaccination. CDR3 in amino acids: CASSPQGGSTEAFF. The CDR3 DNA reads TGTGCCAGCAGCCCTCAGGGAGGCTCGACTGAAGCTTTCTTT.